A selection of T cell receptor beta chains follows, all from one sample in a study of blood T cell repertoires in COVID-19. The assay was immunoSEQ multiplex PCR, and TCRdb's table has in-frame clones only and misses some. The sample holds under 200,000 clones, more than 75% seen once. The sample comprised PBMCs or T cells enriched from blood (not recorded which). The receptors originated from a man aged 35-49 years with acute COVID-19. Each CDR3 is given with its conserved first and last residue. Fields, in order: D gene, CDR3 length, clone size, J gene, V gene, CDR3 DNA, CDR3 protein. A D gene is named only where the DNA matches it firmly. Clone size, where shown, is once, few, many, or a class for clones that have expanded.

d_call: TRBD2
cdr3_length: 15
clone_size: .
j_call: TRBJ2-1
v_call: TRBV18
cdr3_nt: TGTGCCAGCTCGCCCGGGACTAGCTTAATCAATGAGCAGTTCTTC
cdr3_aa: CASSPGTSLINEQFF

d_call: TRBD1
cdr3_length: 15
clone_size: .
j_call: TRBJ1-2
v_call: TRBV27
cdr3_nt: TGTGCCAGCAGTTCCCCCGGGACAGGGGTGGGTGGCTACACCTTC
cdr3_aa: CASSSPGTGVGGYTF

d_call: TRBD1
cdr3_length: 15
clone_size: .
j_call: TRBJ2-3
v_call: TRBV2
cdr3_nt: TGTGCCAGCAGTGACGACAGGGGTCAGACAGATACGCAGTATTTT
cdr3_aa: CASSDDRGQTDTQYF

d_call: TRBD1
cdr3_length: 14
clone_size: once
j_call: TRBJ1-6
v_call: TRBV5-6
cdr3_nt: TGTGCCAGCAGCTCAGGGGGTGTTAGTTCACCCCTCCACTTT
cdr3_aa: CASSSGGVSSPLHF

d_call: TRBD2
cdr3_length: 19
clone_size: .
j_call: TRBJ2-5
v_call: TRBV29-1
cdr3_nt: TGCAGCGTTGAACAAGTCGTTGCACCTAGCGGGAAGGGAGAAGAGACCCAGTACTTC
cdr3_aa: CSVEQVVAPSGKGEETQYF

d_call: .
cdr3_length: 13
clone_size: .
j_call: TRBJ1-1
v_call: TRBV3-1/TRBV3-2
cdr3_nt: TGTGCCAGCAGCCCTGGGCGGGGGCGAGAAGCTTTCTTT
cdr3_aa: CASSPGRGREAFF

d_call: TRBD2
cdr3_length: 14
clone_size: .
j_call: TRBJ2-3
v_call: TRBV19
cdr3_nt: TGTGCCAGTAAACTAGCGGGAGTAACAGATACGCAGTATTTT
cdr3_aa: CASKLAGVTDTQYF

d_call: TRBD2
cdr3_length: 15
clone_size: .
j_call: TRBJ2-1
v_call: TRBV9
cdr3_nt: TGTGCCAGCAGCCCTCCGACTAGCGGGTTCAATGAGCAGTTCTTC
cdr3_aa: CASSPPTSGFNEQFF

d_call: .
cdr3_length: 15
clone_size: .
j_call: TRBJ2-3
v_call: TRBV6-2/TRBV6-3
cdr3_nt: TGTGCCAGCAGTTACGCAGAGTACCGGGCAGATACGCAGTATTTT
cdr3_aa: CASSYAEYRADTQYF

d_call: .
cdr3_length: 11
clone_size: .
j_call: TRBJ2-2
v_call: TRBV2
cdr3_nt: TGTGCCAGCCTCGACACCGGGGAGCTGTTTTTT
cdr3_aa: CASLDTGELFF

d_call: TRBD1
cdr3_length: 16
clone_size: .
j_call: TRBJ1-6
v_call: TRBV9
cdr3_nt: TGTGCCAGCAGCGGACAGGGATTCGGTTATAATTCACCCCTCCACTTT
cdr3_aa: CASSGQGFGYNSPLHF

d_call: TRBD1
cdr3_length: 16
clone_size: once
j_call: TRBJ1-4
v_call: TRBV28
cdr3_nt: TGTGCCAGCGGGTCGGACAGGGTTGGGCCTAATGAAAAACTGTTTTTT
cdr3_aa: CASGSDRVGPNEKLFF

d_call: .
cdr3_length: 14
clone_size: .
j_call: TRBJ1-2
v_call: TRBV5-1
cdr3_nt: TGCGCCAGCAGCTTGGGGACAGAAGCCTATGGCTACACCTTC
cdr3_aa: CASSLGTEAYGYTF

d_call: TRBD2
cdr3_length: 19
clone_size: .
j_call: TRBJ2-3
v_call: TRBV14
cdr3_nt: TGTGCCAGCAGCCAAGAGTGGAGTAGCGGGAGGTCTGGCACAGATACGCAGTATTTT
cdr3_aa: CASSQEWSSGRSGTDTQYF

d_call: TRBD1
cdr3_length: 15
clone_size: .
j_call: TRBJ1-2
v_call: TRBV7-9
cdr3_nt: TGTGCCAGCAGCTTATGGGACAGGGACAACTATGGCTACACCTTC
cdr3_aa: CASSLWDRDNYGYTF

d_call: .
cdr3_length: 14
clone_size: .
j_call: TRBJ2-2
v_call: TRBV5-1
cdr3_nt: TGCGCCAGCAGCTTGACAGGCCAAACTGGGGAGCTGTTTTTT
cdr3_aa: CASSLTGQTGELFF

d_call: .
cdr3_length: 14
clone_size: once
j_call: TRBJ2-5
v_call: TRBV11-3
cdr3_nt: TGTGCCAGCAGCGGAACCGACTTGGAAGAGACCCAGTACTTC
cdr3_aa: CASSGTDLEETQYF

d_call: .
cdr3_length: 15
clone_size: .
j_call: TRBJ1-5
v_call: TRBV27
cdr3_nt: TGTGCCAGCACAAAAAAGACAGGCGCCAATCAGCCCCAGCATTTT
cdr3_aa: CASTKKTGANQPQHF

d_call: .
cdr3_length: 13
clone_size: .
j_call: TRBJ1-2
v_call: TRBV12-3/TRBV12-4
cdr3_nt: TGTGCCAGCAGTTTTGGGCAGAACTATGGCTACACCTTC
cdr3_aa: CASSFGQNYGYTF

d_call: .
cdr3_length: 16
clone_size: .
j_call: TRBJ2-1
v_call: TRBV4-1
cdr3_nt: TGCGCCAGCAGCCAAGTGGGCTCTAACCCCTACAATGAGCAGTTCTTC
cdr3_aa: CASSQVGSNPYNEQFF

d_call: TRBD2
cdr3_length: 16
clone_size: few
j_call: TRBJ2-2
v_call: TRBV4-1
cdr3_nt: TGCGCCAGCAGCCAAGGACCCCTAGCGGGAACCGGGGAGCTGTTTTTT
cdr3_aa: CASSQGPLAGTGELFF

d_call: TRBD2
cdr3_length: 16
clone_size: .
j_call: TRBJ2-1
v_call: TRBV25-1
cdr3_nt: TGTGCCAGCAGTGAAATGCGACTAGCGGGAGTAGGTGAGCAGTTCTTC
cdr3_aa: CASSEMRLAGVGEQFF

d_call: TRBD2
cdr3_length: 17
clone_size: .
j_call: TRBJ2-6
v_call: TRBV9
cdr3_nt: TGTGCCAGCAGCTCGGGACTAGTACTCTCTGGGGCCAACGTCCTGACTTTC
cdr3_aa: CASSSGLVLSGANVLTF

d_call: TRBD2
cdr3_length: 15
clone_size: once
j_call: TRBJ2-1
v_call: TRBV11-2
cdr3_nt: TGTGCCAGCGCTATGGAAGCGGGAGGGTGGAATGAGCAGTTCTTC
cdr3_aa: CASAMEAGGWNEQFF

d_call: .
cdr3_length: 15
clone_size: .
j_call: TRBJ1-5
v_call: TRBV2
cdr3_nt: TGTGCCAGTACAGGAAGGGGATATAGCAATCAGCCCCAGCATTTT
cdr3_aa: CASTGRGYSNQPQHF